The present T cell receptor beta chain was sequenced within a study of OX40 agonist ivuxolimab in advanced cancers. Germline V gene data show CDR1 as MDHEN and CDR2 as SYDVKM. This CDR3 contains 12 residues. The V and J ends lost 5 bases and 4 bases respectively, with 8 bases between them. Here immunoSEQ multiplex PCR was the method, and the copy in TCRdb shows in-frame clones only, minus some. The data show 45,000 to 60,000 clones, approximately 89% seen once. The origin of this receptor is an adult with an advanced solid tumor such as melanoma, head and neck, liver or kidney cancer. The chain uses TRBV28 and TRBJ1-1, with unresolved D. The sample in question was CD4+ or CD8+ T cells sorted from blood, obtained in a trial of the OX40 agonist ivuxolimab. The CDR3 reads CASSARVTEAFF. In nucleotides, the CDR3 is TGTGCCAGCAGTGCCCGTGTCACTGAAGCTTTCTTT. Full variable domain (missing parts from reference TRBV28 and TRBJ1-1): DVKVTQSSRYLVKRTGEKVFLECVQDMDHENMFWYRQDPGLGLRLIYFSYDVKMKEKGDIPEGYSVSREKKERFSLILESASTNQTSMYLCASSARVTEAFFGQGTRLTVV.